Given below is one TCR beta chain in context. The antigen is undetermined. The V and J ends lost 7 bases and 5 bases respectively, with 12 bases between them. This CDR3 spans 13 amino acids. CDR1 is SGHTA, CDR2 FQGNSA, per germline. Patients showing uncontrolled infection, other autoimmune disease, pregnancy or lactation were ineligible. These data are taken from a study of T cells in Graves' hyperthyroidism and ophthalmopathy. Findings and caveats of the study: Within blood appeared most thyroid clonotypes that had expanded above 0.001. From stable hyperthyroidism, ophthalmopathy was separated by a 13 V-J model.

Researchers amplified the TCR beta CDR3 regions from RNA transcripts. Researchers ran a first-round RT-PCR on the TCR CDR3 using the HTBI primer set. TCRdb re-analysed the multiplex PCR reads in MiXCR, keeping a single row per CDR3 protein. The table lists approximately 640,000 distinct CDR3 sequences, just under 45% of them singletons. The chain employs TRBV7-2 and TRBJ1-5; no clear D gene. The TCR was taken from an adult man with Graves' disease, either hyperthyroidism or ophthalmopathy (not recorded which). The sequenced material came from peripheral blood or thyroid tissue (not recorded which). The CDR3 DNA reads TGTGCCAGCACCCCAGGATATGATCAGCCCCAGCATTTT. It encodes CASTPGYDQPQHF.